Listed below are T cell receptor beta chains from one sample, sequenced in a study of cytomegalovirus exposure and HLA in healthy donors. The repertoire was sequenced with immunoSEQ multiplex PCR; TCRdb's copy has only in-frame clones and lacks some. The repertoire holds over 150,000 clones, with 65% to 90% as singletons. Source material: PBMCs. These receptor sequences come from a man aged 18 to 29 in good health and CMV-seropositive. Both conserved end residues are part of each CDR3. A D gene is named only where the DNA matches it firmly. Clone size is stated in some rows and not others, as once, few, many or a class when expanded.

clone_size d_call j_call v_call cdr3_length cdr3_aa cdr3_nt
NA TRBD1 TRBJ2-2 TRBV2 14 CASTRGGATGELFF TGTGCCAGCACGAGAGGGGGCGCCACCGGGGAGCTGTTTTTT
NA NA TRBJ2-1 TRBV5-6 12 CASSLRGPSEFF TGTGCCAGCAGCTTAAGGGGGCCTAGCGAGTTCTTC
NA NA TRBJ1-2 TRBV6-5 16 CASSYAPDTSNYGYTF TGTGCCAGCAGTTACGCGCCCGACACGTCTAACTATGGCTACACCTTC
NA TRBD1 TRBJ2-2 TRBV27 15 CASSIWDSYTGELFF TGTGCCAGCAGTATTTGGGACAGCTACACCGGGGAGCTGTTTTTT
NA TRBD1 TRBJ1-4 TRBV6-6 15 CASTEQGRGNEKLFF TGTGCCAGCACCGAACAGGGGAGAGGTAATGAAAAACTGTTTTTT
NA TRBD1 TRBJ1-4 TRBV5-1 15 CASSFTGDREEKLFF TGCGCCAGCAGCTTTACAGGGGACAGAGAGGAAAAACTGTTTTTT
NA NA TRBJ1-1 TRBV7-2 13 CASNSFSGTEAFF TGTGCCAGCAACTCTTTTTCGGGCACTGAAGCTTTCTTT
NA NA TRBJ1-2 TRBV7-9 14 CASSLPTHSGGYTF TGTGCCAGCAGCCTTCCAACTCATTCGGGTGGCTACACCTTC
NA TRBD1 TRBJ1-3 TRBV2 13 CAKRDSTGNTIYF TGTGCCAAAAGGGACAGCACGGGAAACACCATATATTTT
NA NA TRBJ1-1 TRBV7-9 17 CASSTSLLGKQGPEAFF TGTGCCAGCAGCACCTCACTACTGGGGAAACAGGGCCCTGAAGCTTTCTTT
NA TRBD2 TRBJ2-5 TRBV18 13 CASSAGVKETQYF TGTGCCAGCTCAGCGGGGGTAAAAGAGACCCAGTACTTC
few TRBD2 TRBJ2-1 TRBV6-4 15 CASSDSTSGSNEQFF TGTGCCAGCAGTGACTCGACTAGCGGGAGCAATGAGCAGTTCTTC
NA TRBD1 TRBJ1-1 TRBV5-4 14 CASSSWTGNTEAFF TGTGCCAGCAGCTCCTGGACAGGGAACACTGAAGCTTTCTTT
NA TRBD1 TRBJ2-5 TRBV19 15 CASSSTGQRRETQYF TGTGCCAGTAGTTCCACGGGACAGCGGAGAGAGACCCAGTACTTC
NA NA TRBJ2-2 TRBV25-1 13 CASRDFLKGELFF TGTGCCAGCAGGGACTTTTTGAAGGGGGAGCTGTTTTTT
NA NA TRBJ1-1 TRBV7-9 14 CASSLGGARAEAFF TGTGCCAGCAGCTTGGGAGGGGCGCGGGCTGAAGCTTTCTTT